The 8 T cell receptor beta chains listed next were all sequenced from one sample in a study of vaccination effects on CD4 cells after COVID-19. Sequencing in the ViraFEST assay came after antigen-specific CD4+ T cells had been expanded with viral peptide pools, which were used to stimulate PBMC. Investigators separated out CD4+ T cells once around eleven days of culture had passed. No vaccinee had earlier SARS-CoV-2 infection, and nucleocapsid antibodies were negative. The repertoire was sequenced with immunoSEQ multiplex PCR; TCRdb's copy has only in-frame clones and lacks some. The sample shows roughly 21,000 clones, 65% to 85% of them seen only once. Their recognized antigens are unknown. Sample: CD4+ T cells from PBMCs cultured with HCoV-NL63 spike peptides, taken before COVID-19 vaccination. The receptor source for this set is a human donor who received a COVID-19 vaccine.

The gene calls are TRBV10-3 and TRBJ1-1, with a weak D call TRBD1 (5 bases). Germline CDR1 ENHRY, CDR2 SYGVKD. This CDR3 is 14 amino acids long. Trimming shortened V by 4 bases and J by 1 base, and 10 bases separated the two germline ends. The CDR3 here is CAISATVQNTEAFF. Here the CDR3 DNA reads TGTGCCATCAGTGCGACAGTACAGAACACTGAAGCTTTCTTT.

V gene TRBV30 combines with J gene TRBJ1-4; D not certain. Germline CDR1 and CDR2: GTSNPN and SVGIG (reference sequence). The V gene lost 1 base and the J gene lost 5 bases, with 2 bases spanning the gap. This CDR3 contains 11 residues. CDR3 sequence: CAWSANEKLFF. CDR3 nucleotide sequence: TGTGCCTGGAGTGCCAATGAAAAACTGTTTTTT.

The chain employs TRBV7-2 and TRBJ2-7; 8 nucleotides line up with TRBD2. The CDR3 contains 19 residues. Germline trimming cut 5 bases from V and 1 base from J; bases unmatched to any gene: 19. Germline CDR1 reads SGHTA; CDR2 reads FQGNSA. The CDR3 coding sequence is TGTGCCAGCAGCCGCACCTGGGGGGATAGCGGGATGTTATCCTACGAGCAGTACTTC. It codes for CASSRTWGDSGMLSYEQYF. The full variable domain, completed using reference TRBV7-2 and TRBJ2-7, is GAGVSQSPSNKVTEKGKDVELRCDPISGHTALYWYRQSLGQGLEFLIYFQGNSAPDKSGLPSDRFSAERTGGSVSTLTIQRTQQEDSAVYLCASSRTWGDSGMLSYEQYFGPGTRLTVT.

J is TRBJ2-4 and V is TRBV6-5; 8 bases match TRBD1. The CDR3 has 16 amino acids. Unmatched junction bases numbered 7, after V lost 4 bases and J lost 2 bases. From germline, CDR1 is MNHEY and CDR2 SVGAGI. The DNA for the CDR3 is TGTGCCAGCAGTTCAAGGACAGGGAGCTCCAAAAACATTCAGTACTTC. This codes for CASSSRTGSSKNIQYF.

The sample holds one count of this clone. The V gene is TRBV19, the J gene TRBJ2-2; possibly TRBD1 or TRBD2 for D (6 bases each). The length of the CDR3 is 15 residues. V lost 7 bases and J 0 bases, leaving 12 bases between the germline ends. Germline CDR1 reads LNHDA; CDR2 reads SQIVND (reference sequence). The CDR3 here is CASTPGAANTGELFF. The CDR3 DNA sequence: TGTGCCAGTACCCCGGGGGCCGCGAACACCGGGGAGCTGTTTTTT.

This clone was counted a few times. This sequence joins TRBV6-5 and TRBJ1-6; tentative D call: TRBD1 (5 bases). Between the trimmed V and J ends, which lost 6 bases and 5 bases, there was a span of 14 bases. The CDR3 covers 15 residues. Germline assignment: CDR1 MNHEY and CDR2 SVGAGI. The CDR3 reads CASSPTGGDNSPLHF. CDR3 bases: TGTGCCAGCAGCCCGACGGGGGGTGATAATTCACCCCTCCACTTT.

The chain employs TRBV10-3 and TRBJ1-6, with D possibly being TRBD1 (6 bases). Trimming shortened V by 6 bases and J by 9 bases, and 18 bases separated the two germline ends. The CDR3 sequence is 15 residues long. The germline V gene has CDR1 ENHRY and CDR2 SYGVKD. DNA for the CDR3: TGTGCCATCAGACAGGGATGGGCCCCAAGTTCACCCCTCCACTTT. As protein: CAIRQGWAPSSPLHF.

This chain's CDR3 is CASSPGTFEGYSPLHF. DNA for the CDR3: TGCGCCAGCAGCCCAGGGACGTTCGAAGGGTACTCACCCCTCCACTTT. The chain carries TRBV5-1 and TRBJ1-6; D might be TRBD1 (5 bases). V gave up 4 bases and J gave up 10 bases, with 21 bases separating them. This CDR3 spans 16 amino acids. From germline, CDR1 is SGHRS and CDR2 YFSETQ.